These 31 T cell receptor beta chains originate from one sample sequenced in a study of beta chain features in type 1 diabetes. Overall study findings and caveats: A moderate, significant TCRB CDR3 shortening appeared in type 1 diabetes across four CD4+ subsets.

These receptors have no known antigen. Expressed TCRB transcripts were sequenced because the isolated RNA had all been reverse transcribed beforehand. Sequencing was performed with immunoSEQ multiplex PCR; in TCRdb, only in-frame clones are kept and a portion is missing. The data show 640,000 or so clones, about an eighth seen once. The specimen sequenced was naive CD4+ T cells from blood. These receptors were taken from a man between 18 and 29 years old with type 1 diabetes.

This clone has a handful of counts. The CDR3 region is CASSLYNRGRWPYEQYF. The CDR3 DNA is TGTGCCAGCAGCCTGTATAACAGGGGCCGCTGGCCCTACGAGCAGTACTTC. V and J are TRBV28 and TRBJ2-7; 7 nucleotides match TRBD1. The length of the CDR3 is 17 residues. J lost 2 bases, V lost 6 bases, and 16 bases had no gene match. The V gene's germline CDR1 is MDHEN and CDR2 SYDVKM.

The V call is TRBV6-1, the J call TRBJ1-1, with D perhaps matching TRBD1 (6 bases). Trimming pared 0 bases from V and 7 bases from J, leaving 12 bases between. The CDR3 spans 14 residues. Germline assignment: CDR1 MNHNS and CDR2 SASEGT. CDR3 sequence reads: CASSEALVQGEAFF. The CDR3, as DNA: TGTGCCAGCAGTGAAGCGTTGGTACAGGGTGAAGCTTTCTTT.

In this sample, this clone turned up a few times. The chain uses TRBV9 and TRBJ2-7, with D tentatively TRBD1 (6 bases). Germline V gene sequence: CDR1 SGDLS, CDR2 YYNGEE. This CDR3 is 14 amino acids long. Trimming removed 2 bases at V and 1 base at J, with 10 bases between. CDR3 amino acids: CASSVKTGSYEQYF. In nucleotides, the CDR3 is TGTGCCAGCAGCGTCAAAACAGGGTCCTACGAGCAGTACTTC. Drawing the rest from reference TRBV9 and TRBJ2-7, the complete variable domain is DSGVTQTPKHLITATGQRVTLRCSPRSGDLSVYWYQQSLDQGLQFLIQYYNGEERAKGNILERFSAQQFPDLHSELNLSSLELGDSALYFCASSVKTGSYEQYFGPGTRLTVT.

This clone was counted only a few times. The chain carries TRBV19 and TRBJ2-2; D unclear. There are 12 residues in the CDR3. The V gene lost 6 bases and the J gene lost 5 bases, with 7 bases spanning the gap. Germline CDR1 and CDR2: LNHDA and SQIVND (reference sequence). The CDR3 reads CASRKATGELFF. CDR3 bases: TGTGCCAGTAGGAAAGCTACCGGGGAGCTGTTTTTT. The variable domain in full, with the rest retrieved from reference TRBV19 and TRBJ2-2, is DGGITQSPKYLFRKEGQNVTLSCEQNLNHDAMYWYRQDPGQGLRLIYYSQIVNDFQKGDIAEGYSVSREKKESFPLTVTSAQKNPTAFYLCASRKATGELFFGEGSRLTVL.

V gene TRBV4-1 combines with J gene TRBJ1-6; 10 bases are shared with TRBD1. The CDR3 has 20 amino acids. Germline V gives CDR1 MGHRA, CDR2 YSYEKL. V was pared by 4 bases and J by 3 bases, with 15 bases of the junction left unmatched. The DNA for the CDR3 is TGCGCCAGCAGCCCACCTCCAGGGACAGGGGACGGATACTATAATTCACCCCTCCACTTT. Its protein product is CASSPPPGTGDGYYNSPLHF.

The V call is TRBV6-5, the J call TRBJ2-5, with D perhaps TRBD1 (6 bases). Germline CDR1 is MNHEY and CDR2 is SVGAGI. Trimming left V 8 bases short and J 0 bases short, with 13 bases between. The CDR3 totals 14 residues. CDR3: CASRTAEYQETQYF. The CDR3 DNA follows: TGTGCCAGCCGGACAGCAGAGTACCAAGAGACCCAGTACTTC.

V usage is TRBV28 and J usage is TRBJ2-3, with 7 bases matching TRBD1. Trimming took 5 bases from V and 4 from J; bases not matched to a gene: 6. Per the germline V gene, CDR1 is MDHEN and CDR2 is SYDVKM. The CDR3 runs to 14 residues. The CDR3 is CASSRQGVPDTQYF. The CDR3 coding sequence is TGTGCCAGCAGTCGTCAGGGGGTCCCAGATACGCAGTATTTT.

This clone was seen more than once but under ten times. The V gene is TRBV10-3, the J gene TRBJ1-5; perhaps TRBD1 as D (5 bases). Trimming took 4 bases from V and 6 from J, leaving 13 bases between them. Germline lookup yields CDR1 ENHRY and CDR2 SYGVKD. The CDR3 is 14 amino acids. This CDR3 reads CAISGDGVSQPQHF. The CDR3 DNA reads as TGTGCCATCAGTGGGGACGGTGTGAGTCAGCCCCAGCATTTT.

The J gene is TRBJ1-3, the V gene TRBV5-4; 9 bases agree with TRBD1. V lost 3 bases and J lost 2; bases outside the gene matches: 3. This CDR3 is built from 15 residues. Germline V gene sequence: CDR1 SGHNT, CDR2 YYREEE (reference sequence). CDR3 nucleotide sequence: TGTGCCAGCAGCTGGGACAGGGAGGCTGGAAACACCATATATTTT. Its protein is CASSWDREAGNTIYF. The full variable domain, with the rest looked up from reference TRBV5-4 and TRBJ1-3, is ETGVTQSPTHLIKTRGQQVTLRCSSQSGHNTVSWYQQALGQGPQFIFQYYREEENGRGNFPPRFSGLQFPNYSSELNVNALELDDSALYLCASSWDREAGNTIYFGEGSWLTVV.

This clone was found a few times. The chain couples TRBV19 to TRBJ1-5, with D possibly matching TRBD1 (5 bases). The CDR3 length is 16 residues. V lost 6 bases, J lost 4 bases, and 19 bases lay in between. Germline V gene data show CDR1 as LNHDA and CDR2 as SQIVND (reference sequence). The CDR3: CASSPRTGPKNQPQHF. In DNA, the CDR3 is TGTGCCAGTAGCCCCCGGACGGGACCTAAAAATCAGCCCCAGCATTTT.

This CDR3 reads CASSPPDLETQYF. CDR3 nucleotide sequence: TGTGCCAGCTCACCACCAGACTTAGAGACCCAGTACTTC. V is TRBV18 and J is TRBJ2-5; no reliable D call. Germline V gene sequence: CDR1 KGHSH, CDR2 LQKENI. The CDR3 sequence is 13 residues long. Between the trimmed V and J ends, which lost 0 bases and 4 bases, there was a span of 6 bases.

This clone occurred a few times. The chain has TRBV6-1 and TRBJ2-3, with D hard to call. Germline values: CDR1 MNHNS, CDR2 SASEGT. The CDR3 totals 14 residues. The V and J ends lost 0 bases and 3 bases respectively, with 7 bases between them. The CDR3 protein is CASSEADRTDTQYF. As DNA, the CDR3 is TGTGCCAGCAGTGAAGCGGATAGGACAGATACGCAGTATTTT.

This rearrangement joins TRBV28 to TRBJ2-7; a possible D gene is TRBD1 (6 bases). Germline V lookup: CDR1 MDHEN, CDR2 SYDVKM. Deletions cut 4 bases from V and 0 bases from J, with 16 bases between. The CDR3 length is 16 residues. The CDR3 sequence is CASSSTGTPRSYEQYF. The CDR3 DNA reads TGTGCCAGCAGTTCTACCGGGACACCTCGCTCCTACGAGCAGTACTTC.

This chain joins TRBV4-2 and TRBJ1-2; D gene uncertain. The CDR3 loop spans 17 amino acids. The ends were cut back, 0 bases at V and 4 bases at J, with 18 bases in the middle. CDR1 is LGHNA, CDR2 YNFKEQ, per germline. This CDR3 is CASSQEMGRASGYGYTF. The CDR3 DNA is TGTGCCAGCAGCCAAGAGATGGGGAGGGCATCTGGCTATGGCTACACCTTC.

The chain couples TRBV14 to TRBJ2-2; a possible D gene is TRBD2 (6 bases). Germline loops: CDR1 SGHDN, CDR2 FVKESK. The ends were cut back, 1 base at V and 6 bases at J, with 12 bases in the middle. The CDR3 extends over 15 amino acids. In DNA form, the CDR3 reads TGTGCCAGCAGCCAAGTCCCAGGAGGGCCCGGGGAGCTGTTTTTT. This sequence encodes CASSQVPGGPGELFF.

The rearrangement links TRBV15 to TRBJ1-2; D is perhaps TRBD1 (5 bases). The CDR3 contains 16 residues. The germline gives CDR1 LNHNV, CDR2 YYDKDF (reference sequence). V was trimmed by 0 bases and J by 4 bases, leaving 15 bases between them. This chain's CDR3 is CATSRDRGGVGYGYTF. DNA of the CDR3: TGTGCCACCAGCAGAGATAGAGGAGGGGTGGGCTATGGCTACACCTTC. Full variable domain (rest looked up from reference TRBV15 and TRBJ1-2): DAMVIQNPRYQVTQFGKPVTLSCSQTLNHNVMYWYQQKSSQAPKLLFHYYDKDFNNEADTPDNFQSRRPNTSFCFLDIRSPGLGDTAMYLCATSRDRGGVGYGYTFGSGTRLTVV.

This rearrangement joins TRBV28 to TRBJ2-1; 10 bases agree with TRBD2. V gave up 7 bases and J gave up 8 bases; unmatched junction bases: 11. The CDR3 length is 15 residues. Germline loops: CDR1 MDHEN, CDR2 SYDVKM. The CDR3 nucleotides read TGTGCCAGCACCCATTCTAGCGGGGGTTGGTATGAGCAGTTCTTC. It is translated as CASTHSSGGWYEQFF.

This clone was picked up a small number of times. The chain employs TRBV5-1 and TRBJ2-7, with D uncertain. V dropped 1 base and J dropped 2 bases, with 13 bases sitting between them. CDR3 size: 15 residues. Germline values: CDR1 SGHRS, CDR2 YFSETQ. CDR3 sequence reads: CASSLRSDGPYEQYF. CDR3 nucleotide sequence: TGCGCCAGCAGCTTGAGGTCGGACGGGCCCTACGAGCAGTACTTC.

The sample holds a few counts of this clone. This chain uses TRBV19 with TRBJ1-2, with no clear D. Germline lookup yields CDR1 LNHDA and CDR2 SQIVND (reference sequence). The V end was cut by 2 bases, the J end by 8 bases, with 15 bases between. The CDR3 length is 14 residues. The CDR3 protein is CASSITRDPTGYTF. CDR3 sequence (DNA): TGTGCCAGTAGTATAACCCGGGATCCAACAGGCTACACCTTC.

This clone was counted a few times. The CDR3 DNA reads as TGTGCCAGCAGTTATTGGACAGGCCGATATAATTCACCCCTCCACTTT. It specifies CASSYWTGRYNSPLHF. The chain employs TRBV6-5 and TRBJ1-6, with TRBD1 matching over 7 bases. This CDR3 is 16 amino acids long. Germline V CDR1 and CDR2: MNHEY, SVGAGI. Unmatched junction bases numbered 6, after V lost 3 bases and J lost 4 bases.

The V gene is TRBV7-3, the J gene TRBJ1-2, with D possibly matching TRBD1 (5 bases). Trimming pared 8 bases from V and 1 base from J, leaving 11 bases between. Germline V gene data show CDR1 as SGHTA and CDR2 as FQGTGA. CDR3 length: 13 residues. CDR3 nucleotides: TGTGCCAGCGGGGACGGAATTAACTATGGCTACACCTTC. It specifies CASGDGINYGYTF.

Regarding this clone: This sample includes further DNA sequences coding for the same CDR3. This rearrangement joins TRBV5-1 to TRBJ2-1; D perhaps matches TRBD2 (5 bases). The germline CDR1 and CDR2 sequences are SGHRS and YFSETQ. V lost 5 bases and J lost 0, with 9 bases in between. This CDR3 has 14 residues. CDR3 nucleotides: TGCGCCAGCAGTGCTGGGAGCTCCTACAATGAGCAGTTCTTC. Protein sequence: CASSAGSSYNEQFF.

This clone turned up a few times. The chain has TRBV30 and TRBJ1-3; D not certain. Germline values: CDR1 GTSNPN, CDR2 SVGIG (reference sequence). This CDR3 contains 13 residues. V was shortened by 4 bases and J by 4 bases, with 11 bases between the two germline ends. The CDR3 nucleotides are TGTGCCTGGATGTCGCAGTCGGGAAACACCATATATTTT. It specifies CAWMSQSGNTIYF.

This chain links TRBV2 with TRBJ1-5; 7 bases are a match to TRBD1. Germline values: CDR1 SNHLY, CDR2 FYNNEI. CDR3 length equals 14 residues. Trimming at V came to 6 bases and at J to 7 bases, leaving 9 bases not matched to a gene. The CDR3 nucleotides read TGTGCCAGCAGGCCCACAGGGGATGGCCAGCCCCAGCATTTT. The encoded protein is CASRPTGDGQPQHF.

In DNA, the CDR3 is TGTGCCAGCAGCTCCGACAGGGGGGACACCGGGGAGCTGTTTTTT. As protein: CASSSDRGDTGELFF. V usage is TRBV7-9 and J usage is TRBJ2-2, with 9 bases lining up with TRBD1. J gave up 3 bases and V 4 bases, and 3 bases lay outside the gene matches. This CDR3 is built from 15 residues. Germline CDR1 and CDR2: SEHNR and FQNEAQ (reference sequence).

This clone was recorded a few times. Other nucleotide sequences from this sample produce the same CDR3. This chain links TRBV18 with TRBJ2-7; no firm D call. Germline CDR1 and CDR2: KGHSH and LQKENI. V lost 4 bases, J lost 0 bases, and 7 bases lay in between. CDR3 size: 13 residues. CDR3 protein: CASSRASSYEQYF. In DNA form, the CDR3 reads TGTGCCAGCTCACGGGCAAGCTCCTACGAGCAGTACTTC. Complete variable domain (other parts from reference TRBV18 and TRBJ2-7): NAGVMQNPRHLVRRRGQEARLRCSPMKGHSHVYWYRQLPEEGLKFMVYLQKENIIDESGMPKERFSAEFPKEGPSILRIQQVVRGDSAAYFCASSRASSYEQYFGPGTRLTVT.

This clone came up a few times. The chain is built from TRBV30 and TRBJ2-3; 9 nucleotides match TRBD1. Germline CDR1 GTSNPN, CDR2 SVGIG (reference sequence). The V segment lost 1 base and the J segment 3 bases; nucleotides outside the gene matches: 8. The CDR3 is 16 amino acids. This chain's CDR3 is CAWSGGTGYATDTQYF. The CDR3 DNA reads TGTGCCTGGAGTGGAGGGACAGGGTATGCAACAGATACGCAGTATTTT.

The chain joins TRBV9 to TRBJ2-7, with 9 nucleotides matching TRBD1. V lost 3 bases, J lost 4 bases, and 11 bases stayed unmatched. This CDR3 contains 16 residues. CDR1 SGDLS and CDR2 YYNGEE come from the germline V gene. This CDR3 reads CASSGSPGTGSYEQYF. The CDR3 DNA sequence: TGTGCCAGCAGCGGTTCCCCCGGGACAGGGTCGTACGAGCAGTACTTC.

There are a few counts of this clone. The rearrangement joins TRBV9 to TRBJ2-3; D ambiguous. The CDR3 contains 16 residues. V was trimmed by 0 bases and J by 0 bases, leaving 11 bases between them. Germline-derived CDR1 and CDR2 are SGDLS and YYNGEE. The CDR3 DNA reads TGTGCCAGCAGCGTAGGTACAGAGCTAAGCACAGATACGCAGTATTTT. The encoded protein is CASSVGTELSTDTQYF.

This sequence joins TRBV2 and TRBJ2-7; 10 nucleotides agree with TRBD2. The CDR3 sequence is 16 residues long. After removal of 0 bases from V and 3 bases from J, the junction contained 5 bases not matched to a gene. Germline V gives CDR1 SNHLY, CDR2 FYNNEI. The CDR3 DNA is TGTGCCAGCAGTGAAGCGTTCACTAGCGGGGTCTACGAGCAGTACTTC. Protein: CASSEAFTSGVYEQYF.

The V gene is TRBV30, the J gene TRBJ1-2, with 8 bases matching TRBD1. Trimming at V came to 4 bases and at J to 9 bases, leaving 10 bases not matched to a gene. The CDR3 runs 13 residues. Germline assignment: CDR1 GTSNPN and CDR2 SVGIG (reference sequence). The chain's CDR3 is CAWNRGQGKRYTF. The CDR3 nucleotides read TGTGCCTGGAACCGAGGACAGGGCAAACGCTACACCTTC.